This entry is about one TCR beta chain. Its antigen has not been determined. Base-call qualities are not available, and no considerably larger clone is one nucleotide away. The library was made by the immunoSEQ multiplex PCR assay. Held by TCRdb, this immuneACCESS table contains in-frame sequences only and omits some clones. Under half of the omission traces to an unresolved V gene where checked; the cause of the rest is unknown. The sample yields 55,000 to 70,000 clones; nearly 90% were counted once. The top ten hold about 6.5% of the sample. CDR3 length: 14 amino acids, cysteine to phenylalanine. Only CDR3 DNA is held: 42 bases, read in frame from base 1. V loses 0 bases of germline sequence and J loses 8 bases, and the interval between the two ends is 15 bases. The germline V gene (reference sequence) supplies CDR1 GTSNPN and CDR2 SVGIG. The sample belongs to a study of control samples from healthy donors and cancer patients (dated by TCRdb to the early 2020s).

The chain couples TRBV30 to TRBJ2-3; a tentative D call is TRBD2 (5 bases match). This receptor was obtained from a man in his 60s with colorectal cancer. Sequenced material: PBMCs. In nucleotide form, the sequence is TGTGCCTGGAGTGTATCTGGGAGAGGAGGTACGCAGTATTTT. It encodes CAWSVSGRGGTQYF.